This TCR beta chain comes out of a study of molecular identifiers for immune sequencing clone quantification. Ten or more counts support this clonotype. Sorting was used to obtain naive CD8 T cells (CD8+CD4-CCR7+CD45RA+). TCRdb reprocessed the PCR reads with MiXCR, giving one entry per CDR3 protein. The table lists 250,000 to 350,000 distinct CDR3 sequences, 20% to 25% of them singletons. Germline V gene lookup returns CDR1 GTSNPN and CDR2 SVGIG (reference sequence). This CDR3 contains 15 residues. Losses at the gene ends were 2 bases for V and 0 bases for J; bases not matched to a gene: 5. The source is a human donor in good health. Some libraries in this study had Jurkat cell RNA spiked in. The chain couples TRBV30 to TRBJ1-1, with TRBD1 identical over 8 bases. Material for sequencing was naive CD8+ T cells from blood, with Jurkat cell RNA spiked in. The subset is: FACS-sorted CD8+CD4-CCR7+CD45RA+ naive T cells. Here the CDR3 DNA reads TGTGCCTGGAGTATCTGGACAGGGATGAACACTGAAGCTTTCTTT. This translates into CAWSIWTGMNTEAFF.